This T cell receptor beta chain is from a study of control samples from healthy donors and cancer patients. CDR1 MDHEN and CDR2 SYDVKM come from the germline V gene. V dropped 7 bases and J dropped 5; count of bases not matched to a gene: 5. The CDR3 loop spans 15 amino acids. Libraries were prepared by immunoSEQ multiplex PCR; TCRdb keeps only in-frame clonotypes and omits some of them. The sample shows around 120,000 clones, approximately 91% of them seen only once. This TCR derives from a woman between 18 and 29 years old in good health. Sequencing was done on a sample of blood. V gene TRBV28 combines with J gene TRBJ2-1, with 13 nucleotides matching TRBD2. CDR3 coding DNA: TGTGCCAGCAACGGACTAGCGGGAGAAGACAATGAGCAGTTCTTC. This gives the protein CASNGLAGEDNEQFF.